This TCR beta chain was profiled in a study of blood T cell repertoires in COVID-19. As for the study in general: Some COVID-19 samples were acute and others convalescent; all came from the United States, Italy and Spain. T cells, B-cell-depleted T cells, or PBMCs supplied cDNA or gDNA.

Original methodology: For nucleated cells, counts were estimated from reference gene primer amplification. Sequencing used immunoSEQ multiplex PCR; TCRdb keeps in-frame clones, though not all of them. Clone size and the V and J calls come from that table; the DNA yielded D and trimming. The sample includes about 15,000 clones, roughly 90% of them seen just once. CDR3 length: 15 amino acids. Germline CDR1 reads LNHDA; CDR2 reads SQIVND (reference sequence). The V and J ends lost 9 bases and 1 base respectively, with 18 bases between them. This TCR was recovered from a human donor in a cohort sampled during active COVID-19. The chain has TRBV19 and TRBJ1-1, with D possibly being TRBD1 (6 bases). Source material: peripheral blood. CDR3 DNA: TGTGCCAGCACAAAGAGGGGGGGGCGGAACACTGAAGCTTTCTTT. This gives the protein CASTKRGGRNTEAFF.